Listed below are T cell receptor beta chains from one sample, sequenced in a study of T cell responses to AZD1222 COVID-19 vaccine. Assay used: immunoSEQ multiplex PCR; TCRdb lists only in-frame clones, some missing. Among more than 95,000 clones listed, about 89% were seen once. Sequences were derived from peripheral blood, sampled 28 days after the second dose of the MenACWY control vaccine. These receptors originate from an adult who received the MenACWY meningococcal vaccine as a control. The CDR3 runs from the conserved cysteine through the conserved F or W. A D gene is named only where the DNA matches it firmly. Clone size is stated in some rows and not others, as once, few, many or a class when expanded.

d_call	v_call	clone_size	j_call	cdr3_nt	cdr3_aa
.	TRBV3-1/TRBV3-2	once	TRBJ2-7	TGTGCCAGCAGCCCCTCGTGGGGGAGCTCCTACGAGCAGTACTTC	CASSPSWGSSYEQYF
TRBD1	TRBV30	.	TRBJ1-2	TGTGCCTGGAGTGCACTTAGGACAGGGTTGATGGCATATGGCTACACCTTC	CAWSALRTGLMAYGYTF
.	TRBV24-1	.	TRBJ2-1	TGTGCCACCAGTGATTTGGGCAATGAGCAGTTCTTC	CATSDLGNEQFF
.	TRBV30	.	TRBJ2-1	TGTGCCTGGAGCGCCTCCCGTAACTCGACAGTTATAACCTACAATGAGCAGTTCTTC	CAWSASRNSTVITYNEQFF
TRBD1	TRBV18	once	TRBJ2-5	TGTGCCAGCTCACCAACGGGACAGGGGGCAGAGACCCAGTACTTC	CASSPTGQGAETQYF
.	TRBV28	.	TRBJ2-7	TGTGCCAGCAGTCCCCGGTTCTCATTTCCCTACGAGCAGTACTTC	CASSPRFSFPYEQYF
.	TRBV6-6	.	TRBJ1-6	TGTGCCAGCAGTCCCTGGGCCCCCAGCTCCTATAATTCACCCCTCCACTTT	CASSPWAPSSYNSPLHF
TRBD1	TRBV7-2	.	TRBJ1-2	TGTGCCAGCAGCTTTACCACACTTGGACAGGGGGCTTATGGCTACACCTTC	CASSFTTLGQGAYGYTF
TRBD1	TRBV5-1	.	TRBJ2-2	TGCGCCAGCAGCTTACAGGGACAGGGGCTCACCGGGGAGCTGTTTTTT	CASSLQGQGLTGELFF
.	TRBV11-2	.	TRBJ1-1	TGTGCCAGCAGCTTCGGGAGTAGCCCGCTTGAAGCTTTCTTT	CASSFGSSPLEAFF
TRBD1	TRBV4-2	.	TRBJ2-7	TGTGCCAGCAGCCACAAGACAGGGGGCTACAACGAGCAGTACTTC	CASSHKTGGYNEQYF
TRBD1	TRBV5-1	few	TRBJ2-2	TGCGCCAGCAGCAAGGGACAGGGCGCCACCGGGGAGCTGTTTTTT	CASSKGQGATGELFF
TRBD2	TRBV11-2	.	TRBJ2-7	TGTGCCAGCAGCCCGAACAGGACTAGCGGGGGCCCATTCTCCTACGAGCAGTACTTC	CASSPNRTSGGPFSYEQYF
.	TRBV6-2/TRBV6-3	.	TRBJ1-5	TGTGCCAGCAGCTTCACAGGGTTCGGCGATCAGCCCCAGCATTTT	CASSFTGFGDQPQHF
.	TRBV11-3	.	TRBJ2-2	TGTGCCAGCAGCTACCGGGACCGCACCGGGGAGCTGTTTTTT	CASSYRDRTGELFF
.	TRBV21-1	.	TRBJ1-2	TGTGCCAACCGGGACAGAAGCTATGGCTACACCTTC	CANRDRSYGYTF
TRBD1	TRBV6-2/TRBV6-3	.	TRBJ1-2	TGTGCCAGCAGCACAGGGGGCGGGAAGGGCTACACCTTC	CASSTGGGKGYTF
.	TRBV9	once	TRBJ2-7	TGTGCCAGCAGTCCCACTTCAACGCGGTACGAGCAGTACTTC	CASSPTSTRYEQYF
.	TRBV4-2	.	TRBJ2-6	TGTGCCAGCAGCCAAGACTATCAGGGTTCTGGGGCCAACGTCCTGACTTTC	CASSQDYQGSGANVLTF
.	TRBV30	.	TRBJ1-1	TGTGCCTGGAGTGTACCGCCACGGGGCAGCGGGACTGAAGCTTTCTTT	CAWSVPPRGSGTEAFF
TRBD1	TRBV15	.	TRBJ1-1	TGTGCCACCAGCATTGCCCCGGACAGGGGGGTCACTGAAGCTTTCTTT	CATSIAPDRGVTEAFF